This T cell receptor (beta chain) was found in a study of blood T cell repertoires in COVID-19. The V gene lost 5 bases and the J gene lost 5 bases, with 9 bases spanning the gap. From germline, CDR1 is SGHTA and CDR2 FQGNSA. The CDR3 runs 12 residues. Generated by immunoSEQ multiplex PCR, the TCRdb table keeps only in-frame clones and is missing some. The profile covers almost 250,000 clones, with 65% to 90% appearing a single time and around 10% taken by the ten largest. The TCR comes from a woman aged 50 to 60 with acute COVID-19. The sample taken for sequencing was PBMCs or T cells enriched from blood (not recorded which). V is TRBV7-2 and J is TRBJ1-2; maybe TRBD1 (6 bases). The CDR3 bases are TGTGCCAGCAGCCAGACAGGATATGGCTACACCTTC. Protein: CASSQTGYGYTF.